What follows is one TCR beta chain and its context. The antigen remains unidentified. The entry originates in a study of long-term antiretroviral therapy in people with HIV. Trimming pared 3 bases from V and 7 bases from J, leaving 28 bases between. The CDR3 is made up of 20 amino acids. The germline CDR1 and CDR2 sequences are ENHRY and SYGVKD. Points from the study as a whole: Someone took the blood between about 2003 and 2017, maybe while older ART regimens were in use.

An immunoSEQ assay, version v3.0, was performed at survey level. Sequencing was performed with immunoSEQ multiplex PCR; in TCRdb, only in-frame clones are kept and a portion is missing. Among 26,000 or so clones listed, roughly 87% were seen once. The TCR originated in a man over 45 with HIV. The material sequenced was unsorted PBMCs, taken 2 years after starting antiretroviral therapy. The chain carries TRBV10-3 and TRBJ1-6, with D possibly being TRBD1 (5 bases). The CDR3: CAISESRIYVGTAENSPLHF. DNA of the CDR3: TGTGCCATCAGTGAATCCCGTATCTATGTTGGGACGGCTGAAAATTCACCCCTCCACTTT.